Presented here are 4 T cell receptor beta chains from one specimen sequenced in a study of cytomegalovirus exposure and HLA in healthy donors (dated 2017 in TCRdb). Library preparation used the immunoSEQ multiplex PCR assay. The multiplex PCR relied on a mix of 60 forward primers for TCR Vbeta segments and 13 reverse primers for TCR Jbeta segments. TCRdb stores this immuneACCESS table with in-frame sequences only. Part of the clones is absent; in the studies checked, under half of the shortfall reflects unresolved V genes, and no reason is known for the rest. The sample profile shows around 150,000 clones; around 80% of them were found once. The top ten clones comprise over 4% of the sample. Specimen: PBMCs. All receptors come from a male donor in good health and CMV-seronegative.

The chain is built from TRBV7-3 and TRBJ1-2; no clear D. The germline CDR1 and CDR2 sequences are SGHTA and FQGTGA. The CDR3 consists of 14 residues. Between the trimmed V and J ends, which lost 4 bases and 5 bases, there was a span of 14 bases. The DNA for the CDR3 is TGTGCCAGCAGCTCCCAAGGAGGAGGGTATGGCTACACCTTC. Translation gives CASSSQGGGYGYTF.

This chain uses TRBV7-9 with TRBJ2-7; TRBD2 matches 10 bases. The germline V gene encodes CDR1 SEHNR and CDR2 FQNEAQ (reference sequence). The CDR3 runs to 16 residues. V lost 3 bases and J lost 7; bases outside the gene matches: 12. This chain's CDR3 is CASSFVPGLASVEQYF. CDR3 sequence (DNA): TGTGCCAGCAGCTTTGTCCCGGGACTAGCGTCTGTGGAGCAGTACTTC. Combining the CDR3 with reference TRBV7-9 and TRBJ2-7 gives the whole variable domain DTGVSQNPRHKITKRGQNVTFRCDPISEHNRLYWYRQTLGQGPEFLTYFQNEAQLEKSRLLSDRFSAERPKGSFSTLEIQRTEQGDSAMYLCASSFVPGLASVEQYFGPGTRLTVT.

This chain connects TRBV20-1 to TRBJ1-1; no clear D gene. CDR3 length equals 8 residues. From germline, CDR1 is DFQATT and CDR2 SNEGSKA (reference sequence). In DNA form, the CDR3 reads TGCATAGCCTTGGGAGCTTTCTTT. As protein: CIALGAFF.

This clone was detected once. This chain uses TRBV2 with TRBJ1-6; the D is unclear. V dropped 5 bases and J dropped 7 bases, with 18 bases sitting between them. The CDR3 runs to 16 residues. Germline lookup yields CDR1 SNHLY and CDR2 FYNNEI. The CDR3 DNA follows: TGTGCCAGCAGTTTTACACGGACCGGAGGGAATTCACCCCTCCACTTT. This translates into CASSFTRTGGNSPLHF.